The clone carrying this T cell receptor beta chain was observed a single time. The antigen is undetermined. Sequenced by immunoSEQ multiplex PCR; TCRdb stores in-frame clones only, minus some. The sample comprises about 48,000 clones, about 88% of which are singletons, and approximately 2% rests with the top ten. Germline CDR1 and CDR2: LGHNA and YNFKEQ. Deletions cut 4 bases from V and 8 bases from J, with 23 bases between. The CDR3 sequence is 17 residues long. This sample was taken from a study of OX40 agonist ivuxolimab in advanced cancers. Whole-study results and caveats: Individuals who were partial responders at 0.1-3.0 mg/kg had clonal expansion that ranked among the lowest. Fewer expanded clones were found on average in CD4+ than in CD8+ T cells.

Sequenced material: CD4+ or CD8+ T cells sorted from blood, taken in a trial of the OX40 agonist ivuxolimab. This sequence was found in an adult with an advanced solid tumor such as melanoma, head and neck, liver or kidney cancer. The rearrangement links TRBV4-2 to TRBJ2-2; the D call may be TRBD1 or TRBD2 (5 bases each). The CDR3 nucleotides are TGTGCCAGCAGCCTCGGGACCCACGGTTGGGGTGTGGGGGAGCTGTTTTTT. Residues: CASSLGTHGWGVGELFF.